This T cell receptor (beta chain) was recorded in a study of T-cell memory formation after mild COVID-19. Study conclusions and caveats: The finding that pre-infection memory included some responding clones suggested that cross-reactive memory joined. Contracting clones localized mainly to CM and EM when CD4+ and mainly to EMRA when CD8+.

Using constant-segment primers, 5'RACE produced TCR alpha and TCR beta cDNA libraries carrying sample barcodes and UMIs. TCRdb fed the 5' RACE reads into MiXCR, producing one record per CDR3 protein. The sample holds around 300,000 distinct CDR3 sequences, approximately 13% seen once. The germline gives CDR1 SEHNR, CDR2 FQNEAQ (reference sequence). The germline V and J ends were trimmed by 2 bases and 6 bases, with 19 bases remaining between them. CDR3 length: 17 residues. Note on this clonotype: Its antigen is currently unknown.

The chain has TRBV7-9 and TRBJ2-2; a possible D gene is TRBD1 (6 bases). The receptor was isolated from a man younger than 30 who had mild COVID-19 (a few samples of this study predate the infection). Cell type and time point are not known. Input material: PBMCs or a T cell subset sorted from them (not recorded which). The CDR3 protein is CASSLKFGQNLAGELFF. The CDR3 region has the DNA TGTGCCAGCAGCTTAAAATTCGGACAGAACCTTGCCGGGGAGCTGTTTTTT.